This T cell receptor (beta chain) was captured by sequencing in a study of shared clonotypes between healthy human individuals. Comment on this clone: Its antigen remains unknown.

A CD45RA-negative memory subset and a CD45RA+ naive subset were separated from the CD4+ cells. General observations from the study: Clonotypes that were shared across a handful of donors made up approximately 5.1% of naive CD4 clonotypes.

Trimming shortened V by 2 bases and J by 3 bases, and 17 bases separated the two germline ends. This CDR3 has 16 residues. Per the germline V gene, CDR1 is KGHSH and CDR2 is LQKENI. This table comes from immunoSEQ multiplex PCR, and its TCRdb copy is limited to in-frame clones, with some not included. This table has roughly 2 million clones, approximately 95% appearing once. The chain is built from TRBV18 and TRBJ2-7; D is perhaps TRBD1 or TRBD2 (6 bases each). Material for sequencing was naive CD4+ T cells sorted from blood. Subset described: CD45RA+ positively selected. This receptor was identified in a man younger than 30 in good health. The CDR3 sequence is CASSPEPPGGRYEQYF. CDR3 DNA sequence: TGTGCCAGCTCACCAGAACCCCCCGGGGGCCGCTACGAGCAGTACTTC.